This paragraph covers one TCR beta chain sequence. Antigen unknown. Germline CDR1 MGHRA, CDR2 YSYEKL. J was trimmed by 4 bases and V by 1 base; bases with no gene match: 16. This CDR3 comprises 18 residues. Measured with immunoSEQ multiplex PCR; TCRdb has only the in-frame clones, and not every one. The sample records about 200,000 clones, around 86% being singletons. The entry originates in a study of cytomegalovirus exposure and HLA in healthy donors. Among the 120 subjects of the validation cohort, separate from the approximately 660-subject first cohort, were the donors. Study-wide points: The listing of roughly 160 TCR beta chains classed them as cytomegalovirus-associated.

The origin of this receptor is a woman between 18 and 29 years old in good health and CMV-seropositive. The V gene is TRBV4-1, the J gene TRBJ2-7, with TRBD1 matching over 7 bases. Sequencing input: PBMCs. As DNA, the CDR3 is TGCGCCAGCAGCCAAGCGGCACCCGAACAGGGGAGTGGATACGAGCAGTACTTC. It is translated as CASSQAAPEQGSGYEQYF.